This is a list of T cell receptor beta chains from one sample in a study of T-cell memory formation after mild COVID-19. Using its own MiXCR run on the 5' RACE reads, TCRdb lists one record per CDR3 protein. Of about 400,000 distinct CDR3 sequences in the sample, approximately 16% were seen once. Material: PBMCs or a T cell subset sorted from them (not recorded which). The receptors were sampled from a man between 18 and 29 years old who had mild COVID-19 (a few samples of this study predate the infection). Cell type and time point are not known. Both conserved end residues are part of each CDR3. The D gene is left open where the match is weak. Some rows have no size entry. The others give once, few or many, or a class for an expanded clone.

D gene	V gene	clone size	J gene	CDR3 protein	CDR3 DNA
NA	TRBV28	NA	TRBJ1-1	CASMDLNTEAFF	TGTGCCAGCATGGACTTGAACACTGAAGCTTTCTTT
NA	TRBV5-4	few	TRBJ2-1	CASSLSQNEQFF	TGTGCCAGCAGCTTGTCCCAAAATGAGCAGTTCTTC
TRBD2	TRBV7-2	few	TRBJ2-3	CASSSTSGSPDTQYF	TGTGCCAGCAGCTCGACTAGCGGGTCCCCAGATACGCAGTATTTT
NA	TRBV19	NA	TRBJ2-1	CASSIQGGSYNEQFF	TGTGCCAGTAGTATCCAGGGAGGCTCCTACAATGAGCAGTTCTTC
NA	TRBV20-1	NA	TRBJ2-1	CSARDPRGGSYNEQFF	TGCAGTGCTAGAGATCCCCGGGGCGGGTCCTACAATGAGCAGTTCTTC
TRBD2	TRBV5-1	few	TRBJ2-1	CASRSGGVVPYNEQFF	TGCGCCAGCAGAAGCGGGGGGGTTGTGCCCTACAATGAGCAGTTCTTC
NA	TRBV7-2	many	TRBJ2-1	CASTQQLSSYNEQFF	TGTGCCAGCACACAGCAACTTTCCTCCTACAATGAGCAGTTCTTC
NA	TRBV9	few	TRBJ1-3	CASSALWENTIYF	TGTGCCAGCAGCGCTTTATGGGAAAACACCATATATTTT
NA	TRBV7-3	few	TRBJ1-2	CASSSGPEEGYTF	TGTGCCAGCAGCTCCGGACCGGAGGAGGGCTACACCTTC
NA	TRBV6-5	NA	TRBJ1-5	CASSYSGSGNQPQHF	TGTGCCAGCAGTTACTCAGGGTCGGGCAATCAGCCCCAGCATTTT
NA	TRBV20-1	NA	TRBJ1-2	CSAREQGHYGYTF	TGCAGTGCTAGAGAGCAGGGACACTATGGCTACACCTTC
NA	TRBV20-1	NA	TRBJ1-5	CSAKVGDQPQHF	TGCAGCGCGAAGGTCGGGGATCAGCCCCAGCATTTT
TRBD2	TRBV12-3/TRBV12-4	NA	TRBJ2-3	CASRTLAGVTDTQYF	TGTGCCAGCAGGACACTAGCGGGGGTGACAGATACGCAGTATTTT
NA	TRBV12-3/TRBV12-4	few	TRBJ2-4	CASSLSPWGAKNIQYF	TGTGCCAGCAGTTTGAGCCCGTGGGGGGCCAAAAACATTCAGTACTTC
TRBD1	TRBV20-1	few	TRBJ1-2	CSAGGGTGIGYGYTF	TGCAGTGCGGGGGGCGGGACAGGAATTGGATATGGCTACACCTTC
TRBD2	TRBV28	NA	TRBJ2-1	CASSRTLRGGVDEQFF	TGTGCCAGCAGCCGCACCTTGCGGGGGGGCGTCGATGAGCAGTTCTTC
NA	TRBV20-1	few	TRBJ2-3	CSARARGSTDTQYF	TGCAGTGCTAGAGCGCGGGGCAGCACAGATACGCAGTATTTT
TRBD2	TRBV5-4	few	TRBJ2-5	CASSQGLARSAETQYF	TGTGCCAGCAGCCAGGGACTAGCTCGTTCTGCGGAGACCCAGTACTTC
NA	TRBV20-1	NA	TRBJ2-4	CSARPGTPTNIQYF	TGCAGTGCTAGGCCCGGGACGCCCACAAACATTCAGTACTTC
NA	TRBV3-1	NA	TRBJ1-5	CASSQAWSNQPQHF	TGTGCCAGCAGCCAAGCGTGGAGCAATCAGCCCCAGCATTTT
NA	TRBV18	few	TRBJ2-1	CASSREQIYNEQFF	TGTGCCAGCTCGAGGGAACAAATCTACAATGAGCAGTTCTTC
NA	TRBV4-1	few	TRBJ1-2	CASSQDPSGNSHGYTF	TGCGCCAGCAGCCAAGATCCGTCCGGGAACAGCCATGGCTACACCTTC
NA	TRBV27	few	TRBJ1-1	CASSLSRQTEAFF	TGTGCCAGCAGTTTATCCAGACAGACTGAAGCTTTCTTT
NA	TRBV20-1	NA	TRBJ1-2	CSARQGGYYGYTF	TGCAGTGCTAGACAGGGAGGCTACTATGGCTACACCTTC
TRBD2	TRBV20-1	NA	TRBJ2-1	CSSLRLVSGGAHEQFF	TGCAGTTCCCTGAGGTTGGTTAGCGGGGGGGCCCATGAGCAGTTCTTC
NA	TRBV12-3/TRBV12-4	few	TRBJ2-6	CASSFGSTSGYSGANVLTF	TGTGCCAGCAGTTTTGGCTCGACAAGCGGCTACTCTGGGGCCAACGTCCTGACTTTC
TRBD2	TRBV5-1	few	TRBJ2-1	CASSLQTSGGVNEQFF	TGCGCCAGCAGCCTCCAGACTAGCGGGGGGGTCAATGAGCAGTTCTTC
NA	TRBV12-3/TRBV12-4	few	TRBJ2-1	CASSLAGRVNEQFF	TGTGCCAGCAGTTTAGCAGGCAGGGTCAATGAGCAGTTCTTC
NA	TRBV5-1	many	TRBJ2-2	CASSLAGPDTGELFF	TGCGCCAGCAGCTTGGCAGGGCCCGACACCGGGGAGCTGTTTTTT